These 25 T cell receptor beta chains were sequenced from one sample in a study of cytomegalovirus exposure and HLA in healthy donors. PCR amplification relied on 60 Vbeta primers (plus 13 Jbeta primers). TCRdb keeps only in-frame clones here, not all; method: immunoSEQ multiplex PCR. This repertoire shows about 98,000 clones, about 85% found once; its top ten account for under 4%. The sequenced sample consisted of PBMCs. Receptors originate from a female donor in good health and CMV-seropositive.

The chain employs TRBV4-1 and TRBJ1-1, with 7 bases matching TRBD1. Germline V gene lookup returns CDR1 MGHRA and CDR2 YSYEKL. Trimming took 3 bases from V and 4 from J; bases not matched to a gene: 8. The CDR3 consists of 15 residues. CDR3 sequence reads: CASSHSTGSTTEAFF. CDR3 DNA: TGCGCCAGCAGCCACTCGACAGGGAGTACCACTGAAGCTTTCTTT.

V is TRBV5-1 and J is TRBJ2-3; D is unresolved. Between the trimmed V and J ends, which lost 0 bases and 0 bases, there was a span of 5 bases. CDR3 size: 14 residues. The germline V gene has CDR1 SGHRS and CDR2 YFSETQ. Here the CDR3 DNA reads TGCGCCAGCAGCTTGGATAGAAGCACAGATACGCAGTATTTT. It is translated as CASSLDRSTDTQYF.

The rearrangement joins TRBV30 to TRBJ2-5; D is possibly TRBD1 (5 bases). Germline lookup yields CDR1 GTSNPN and CDR2 SVGIG (reference sequence). Trimming took 3 bases from V and 4 from J, leaving 12 bases between them. This CDR3 comprises 13 residues. CDR3 nucleotides: TGTGCCTGGAGCGCAGGGATCGGAGAGACCCAGTACTTC. Its translation: CAWSAGIGETQYF.

The CDR3: CAWTLGVAGYNEQYF. CDR3 nucleotide sequence: TGTGCCTGGACGCTGGGGGTAGCGGGCTACAACGAGCAGTACTTC. The chain carries TRBV30 and TRBJ2-7, with 7 bases identical to TRBD2. The CDR3 is 15 residues long. J was trimmed by 5 bases and V by 4 bases; bases with no gene match: 14. CDR1 and CDR2 from the germline V gene are GTSNPN and SVGIG (reference sequence).

This sequence joins TRBV5-1 and TRBJ2-1; TRBD2 matches 9 bases. The V gene's germline CDR1 is SGHRS and CDR2 YFSETQ. Trimming cost V 0 bases and J 9 bases; bases outside gene matches: 4. This CDR3 region has 14 residues. The chain's CDR3 is CASSLGLAVGEQFF. For the CDR3, the DNA is TGCGCCAGCAGCTTGGGACTAGCGGTTGGTGAGCAGTTCTTC.

In this sample, this clone turned up a few times. The rearrangement uses TRBV30 and TRBJ2-2, with 8 bases aligning to TRBD2. The CDR3 is 14 residues long. With V trimmed by 3 bases and J by 5 bases, 5 bases remained unmatched. Germline loops: CDR1 GTSNPN, CDR2 SVGIG (reference sequence). For the CDR3, the DNA is TGTGCCTGGAGCGGGAGGGCCATGACCGGGGAGCTGTTTTTT. Translating it yields CAWSGRAMTGELFF.

This clone was seen a handful of times. The J gene is TRBJ2-2, the V gene TRBV5-1; 11 bases are a match to TRBD2. Per the germline V gene, CDR1 is SGHRS and CDR2 is YFSETQ. This CDR3 comprises 16 residues. The trim removed 4 bases at V and 5 bases at J, leaving 7 bases unmatched. The CDR3 sequence: CASSVTSGSGTGELFF. CDR3 in DNA: TGCGCCAGCAGCGTAACTAGCGGGAGTGGTACCGGGGAGCTGTTTTTT.

The chain has TRBV7-6 and TRBJ1-4, with a possible D match to TRBD1 (5 bases). Trimming removed 5 bases at V and 8 bases at J, with 18 bases between. The CDR3 loop spans 15 amino acids. The germline V gene encodes CDR1 SGHVS and CDR2 FNYEAQ. Here the CDR3 DNA reads TGTGCCAGCAGCGGGTGGGGGGAAAACCAAGAAAAACTGTTTTTT. This codes for CASSGWGENQEKLFF.

The chain has TRBV28 and TRBJ2-7; D is unresolved. Germline-derived CDR1 and CDR2 are MDHEN and SYDVKM. The V end was cut by 10 bases, the J end by 4 bases, with 17 bases between. The CDR3 has 13 amino acids. CDR3 nucleotide sequence: TGTGCCATCCCCCCGGGTCTGAAATACGAGCAGTACTTC. It is translated as CAIPPGLKYEQYF.

This clone appeared a few times. The J gene is TRBJ1-4, the V gene TRBV27; 8 bases are shared with TRBD1. This CDR3 region has 17 residues. The V gene end was trimmed by 5 bases and the J gene end by 3 bases; junction bases not matched to a gene: 11. Germline CDR1 is MNHEY and CDR2 is SMNVEV (reference sequence). The CDR3 DNA reads TGTGCCAGCAGTACTAGACAGGGGAAGTTGGCTAATGAAAAACTGTTTTTT. Translated, it gives CASSTRQGKLANEKLFF.

For this clone: A read error may produce the germline difference seen at one junction end. CDR3 amino acids: CASSFLRQTYEQYF. CDR3 DNA sequence: TGTGCTAGCAGCTTTCTGCGGCAGACCTACGAGCAGTACTTC. The V gene is TRBV7-7, the J gene TRBJ2-7; unclear D gene. The length of the CDR3 is 14 residues. CDR1 and CDR2 (germline): SSHAT, FNYEAQ (reference sequence).

The CDR3 bases are TGTGCCAGCAGTGAAGGGTTGGGCCAGCCCCAGCATTTT. Its translation: CASSEGLGQPQHF. The chain has TRBV6-1 and TRBJ1-5; no clear D. Trimming stripped 1 base from V and 7 bases from J, with 8 bases between. Germline values: CDR1 MNHNS, CDR2 SASEGT. CDR3 length equals 13 residues.

The rearrangement joins TRBV30 to TRBJ2-7; 7 bases align to TRBD1. V was pared by 3 bases and J by 5 bases, with 4 bases of the junction left unmatched. The germline CDR1 and CDR2 sequences are GTSNPN and SVGIG (reference sequence). The CDR3 extends over 12 amino acids. The CDR3 protein is CAWSPTGDEQYF. CDR3 in DNA: TGTGCCTGGAGCCCTACAGGGGACGAGCAGTACTTC.

This clone was detected a few times. V gene TRBV6-5 combines with J gene TRBJ1-3, with D unresolved. The CDR3 totals 16 residues. The germline gives CDR1 MNHEY, CDR2 SVGAGI. The V and J ends lost 0 bases and 4 bases respectively, with 13 bases between them. DNA of the CDR3: TGTGCCAGCAGTTACTCCGATCCGGGAGCGGGAAACACCATATATTTT. It translates to CASSYSDPGAGNTIYF.

V gene TRBV5-6 combines with J gene TRBJ2-2; D gene ambiguous. The CDR3 runs 14 residues. CDR1 SGHDT and CDR2 YYEEEE come from the germline V gene. V lost 4 bases, J lost 7 bases, and 14 bases lay in between. CDR3 region: CASSPWSNYGELFF. DNA for the CDR3: TGTGCCAGCAGCCCCTGGTCGAACTACGGGGAGCTGTTTTTT.

This chain connects TRBV5-1 to TRBJ2-3; D call uncertain. The CDR3 runs 14 residues. CDR1 and CDR2 from the germline V gene are SGHRS and YFSETQ. With 0 bases removed from V and 4 bases from J, the gap between germline ends came to 9 bases. The CDR3, as DNA: TGCGCCAGCAGCTTGGGAGTATCGGCAGATACGCAGTATTTT. As protein: CASSLGVSADTQYF.

The chain is built from TRBV29-1 and TRBJ1-5; TRBD1 is a possible D gene (6 bases). The CDR3 is 13 residues long. Germline V gene sequence: CDR1 SQVTM, CDR2 ANQGSEA. Trimming removed 3 bases at V and 1 base at J, with 7 bases between. The CDR3 DNA reads TGCAGCGTTGATACAGGGAGCAATCAGCCCCAGCATTTT. Translating gives CSVDTGSNQPQHF.

This chain's CDR3 is CASRDRGTYSNQPQHF. The DNA of the CDR3 is TGTGCCAGTAGGGACAGGGGGACCTATAGCAATCAGCCCCAGCATTTT. V gene TRBV19 combines with J gene TRBJ1-5, with 10 bases matching TRBD1. The CDR3 has 16 amino acids. Germline assignment: CDR1 LNHDA and CDR2 SQIVND (reference sequence). V gave up 6 bases and J gave up 0 bases; unmatched junction bases: 5. The full variable domain, completed using reference TRBV19 and TRBJ1-5, is DGGITQSPKYLFRKEGQNVTLSCEQNLNHDAMYWYRQDPGQGLRLIYYSQIVNDFQKGDIAEGYSVSREKKESFPLTVTSAQKNPTAFYLCASRDRGTYSNQPQHFGDGTRLSIL.

This clone was seen once. The genes are TRBV28 and TRBJ2-5; the match to TRBD2 covers 8 bases. The CDR3 runs to 16 residues. The germline V gene encodes CDR1 MDHEN and CDR2 SYDVKM. V was clipped by 6 bases and J by 4 bases; unmatched bases: 13. The CDR3 DNA reads TGTGCCAGCAGGAGACCTCCGGGACTAGGCGCAGAGACCCAGTACTTC. Protein sequence: CASRRPPGLGAETQYF.

This clone is categorized as medium-sized. This same CDR3 is encoded by further DNA sequences in the sample. The CDR3 DNA reads as TGCGCCAGCAGCTTTGAGGGGGATCAGCCCCAGCATTTT. Protein sequence: CASSFEGDQPQHF. V and J are TRBV5-1 and TRBJ1-5, with TRBD1 as a possible D gene (6 bases). The germline V gene encodes CDR1 SGHRS and CDR2 YFSETQ. V was pared by 2 bases and J by 5 bases, with 8 bases between. The CDR3 is 13 amino acids.

The rearrangement links TRBV6-5 to TRBJ1-2; weak D call: TRBD1 (5 bases). V lost 2 bases and J 3 bases, leaving 16 bases between the germline ends. CDR3 length: 16 amino acids. Germline V lookup: CDR1 MNHEY, CDR2 SVGAGI. The CDR3 loop reads CASSYNTVAGDYGYTF. The CDR3 nucleotides are TGTGCCAGCAGTTACAACACCGTCGCGGGGGACTATGGCTACACCTTC.

V is TRBV30 and J is TRBJ1-3; TRBD1 agrees at 7 bases. Germline loops: CDR1 GTSNPN, CDR2 SVGIG (reference sequence). The CDR3 spans 13 residues. Losses at the gene ends were 8 bases for V and 0 bases for J; bases not matched to a gene: 4. For the CDR3, the DNA is TGTGCCGAATCAGGGGGCTCTGGAAACACCATATATTTT. Protein: CAESGGSGNTIYF.

V usage is TRBV18 and J usage is TRBJ1-1; 11 bases fit TRBD1. The trim removed 3 bases at V and 7 bases at J, leaving 7 bases unmatched. Germline CDR1 reads KGHSH; CDR2 reads LQKENI. This CDR3 has 15 residues. The CDR3 nucleotides read TGTGCCAGCTCACCGGATCCGGGACAGGGGGGTGAAGCTTTCTTT. Protein: CASSPDPGQGGEAFF.

The gene calls are TRBV4-1 and TRBJ2-2, with TRBD1 as a possible D gene (5 bases). CDR1 and CDR2 (germline): MGHRA, YSYEKL. CDR3 length: 12 amino acids. V shed 4 bases and J shed 9 bases, with 9 bases lying between them. CDR3 residues: CASSPRGRELFF. The CDR3, as DNA: TGCGCCAGCAGCCCAAGGGGTAGGGAGCTGTTTTTT.

This chain connects TRBV6-1 to TRBJ1-1; D might be TRBD1 (5 bases). Germline V CDR1 and CDR2: MNHNS, SASEGT. Between the trimmed V and J ends, which lost 1 base and 5 bases, there was a span of 14 bases. The CDR3 length is 15 residues. The CDR3 sequence: CASSEGIPGQTEAFF. The CDR3 coding sequence is TGTGCCAGCAGTGAAGGGATCCCAGGGCAGACTGAAGCTTTCTTT.